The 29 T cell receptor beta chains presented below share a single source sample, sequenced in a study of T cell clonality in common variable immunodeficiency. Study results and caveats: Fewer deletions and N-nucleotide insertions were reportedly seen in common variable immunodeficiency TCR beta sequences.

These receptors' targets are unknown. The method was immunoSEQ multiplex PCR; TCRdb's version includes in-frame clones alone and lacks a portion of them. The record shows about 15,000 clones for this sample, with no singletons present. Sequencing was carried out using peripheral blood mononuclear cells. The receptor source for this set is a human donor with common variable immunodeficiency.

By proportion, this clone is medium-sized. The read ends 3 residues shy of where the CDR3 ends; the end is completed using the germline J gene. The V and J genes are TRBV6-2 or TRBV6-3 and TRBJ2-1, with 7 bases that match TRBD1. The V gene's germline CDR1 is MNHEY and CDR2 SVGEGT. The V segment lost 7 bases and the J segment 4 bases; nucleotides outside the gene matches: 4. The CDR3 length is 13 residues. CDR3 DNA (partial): TGTGCCAGCACTTTGGACAGGTACAATGAG. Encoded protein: CASTLDRYNE. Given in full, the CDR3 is CASTLDRYNEQFF.

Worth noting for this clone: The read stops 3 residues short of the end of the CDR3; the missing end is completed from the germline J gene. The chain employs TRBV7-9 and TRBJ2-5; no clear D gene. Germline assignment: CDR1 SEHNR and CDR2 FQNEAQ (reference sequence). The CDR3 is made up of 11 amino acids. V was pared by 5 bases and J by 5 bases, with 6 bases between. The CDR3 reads CASSRSETQYF. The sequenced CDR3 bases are TGTGCCAGCAGCCGTAGCGAGACC.

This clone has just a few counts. The covered CDR3 bases are TGTGCCAGCTCACCACCGTTACAGGGAACAGATACG. This translates into CASSPPLQGTDT. In full, the CDR3 is CASSPPLQGTDTQYF. This chain connects TRBV18 to TRBJ2-3; D may be TRBD1 (6 bases). The read ends 3 residues shy of where the CDR3 ends; the end is completed using the germline J gene. V lost 0 bases, J lost 3 bases, and 10 bases lay in between. The CDR3 sequence is 15 residues long. The germline V gene has CDR1 KGHSH and CDR2 LQKENI.

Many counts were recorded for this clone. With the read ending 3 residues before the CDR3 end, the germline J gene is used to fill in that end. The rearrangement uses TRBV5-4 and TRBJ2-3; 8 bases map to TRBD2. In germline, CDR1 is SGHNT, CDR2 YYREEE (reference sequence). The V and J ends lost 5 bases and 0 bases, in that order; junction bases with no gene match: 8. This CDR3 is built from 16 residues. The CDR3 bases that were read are TGTGCCAGCAGTCTTCCGGGGGGGCTGAGCACAGATACG. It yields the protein CASSLPGGLSTDT. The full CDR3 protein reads CASSLPGGLSTDTQYF.

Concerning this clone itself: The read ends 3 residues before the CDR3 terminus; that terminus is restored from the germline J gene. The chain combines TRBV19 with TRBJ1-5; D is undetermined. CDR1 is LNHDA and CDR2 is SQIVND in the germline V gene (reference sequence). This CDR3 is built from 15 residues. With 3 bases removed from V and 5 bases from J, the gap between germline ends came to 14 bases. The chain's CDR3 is CASSIIRGRDQPQHF. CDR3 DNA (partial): TGTGCCAGTAGTATTATACGAGGGCGTGATCAGCCC.

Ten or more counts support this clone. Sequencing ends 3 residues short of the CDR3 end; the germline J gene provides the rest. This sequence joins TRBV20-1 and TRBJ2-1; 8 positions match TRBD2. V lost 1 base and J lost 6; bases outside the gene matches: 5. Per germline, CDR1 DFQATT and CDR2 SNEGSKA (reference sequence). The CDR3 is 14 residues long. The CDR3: CSARASGPGNEQFF. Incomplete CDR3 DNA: TGCAGTGCTAGAGCTAGCGGGCCAGGCAATGAG.

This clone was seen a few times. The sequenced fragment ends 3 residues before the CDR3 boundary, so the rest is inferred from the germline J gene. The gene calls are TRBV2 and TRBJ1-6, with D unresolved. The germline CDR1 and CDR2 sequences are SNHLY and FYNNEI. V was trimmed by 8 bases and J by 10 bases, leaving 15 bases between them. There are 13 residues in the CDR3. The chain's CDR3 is CASRGPFGSPLHF. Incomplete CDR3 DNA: TGTGCCAGCCGCGGCCCGTTCGGCTCACCC.

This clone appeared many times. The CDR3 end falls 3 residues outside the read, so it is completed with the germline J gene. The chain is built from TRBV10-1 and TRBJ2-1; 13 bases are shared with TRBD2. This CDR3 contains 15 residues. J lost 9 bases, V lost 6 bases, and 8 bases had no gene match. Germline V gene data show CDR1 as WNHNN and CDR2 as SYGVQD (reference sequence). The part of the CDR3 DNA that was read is TGCGCCAGCAGCAGCACTAGCGGGGGGGCCGGTGAG. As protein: CASSSTSGGAGE. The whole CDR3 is CASSSTSGGAGEQFF.

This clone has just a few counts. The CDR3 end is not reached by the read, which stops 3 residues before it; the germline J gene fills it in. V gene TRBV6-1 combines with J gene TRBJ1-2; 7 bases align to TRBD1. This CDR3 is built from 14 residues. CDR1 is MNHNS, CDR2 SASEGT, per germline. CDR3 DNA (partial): TGTGCCAGCAGTGAAATAGGAACAGGGGTCGGC. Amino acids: CASSEIGTGVG. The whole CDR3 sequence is CASSEIGTGVGYTF.

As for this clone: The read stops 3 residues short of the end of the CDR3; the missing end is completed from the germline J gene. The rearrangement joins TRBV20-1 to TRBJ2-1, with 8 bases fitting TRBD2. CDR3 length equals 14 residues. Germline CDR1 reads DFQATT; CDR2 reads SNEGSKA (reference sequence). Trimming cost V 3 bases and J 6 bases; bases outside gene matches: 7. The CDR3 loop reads CSASVGTRTNEQFF. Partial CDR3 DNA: TGCAGTGCTAGCGTAGGGACTAGAACCAATGAG.

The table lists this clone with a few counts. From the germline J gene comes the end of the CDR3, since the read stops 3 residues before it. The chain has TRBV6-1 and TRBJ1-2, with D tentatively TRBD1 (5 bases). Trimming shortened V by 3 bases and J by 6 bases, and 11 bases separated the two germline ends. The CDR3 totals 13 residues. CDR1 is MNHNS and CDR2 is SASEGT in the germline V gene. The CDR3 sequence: CASSEGGYDGYTF. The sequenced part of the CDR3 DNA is TGTGCCAGCAGTGAGGGGGGGTATGATGGC.

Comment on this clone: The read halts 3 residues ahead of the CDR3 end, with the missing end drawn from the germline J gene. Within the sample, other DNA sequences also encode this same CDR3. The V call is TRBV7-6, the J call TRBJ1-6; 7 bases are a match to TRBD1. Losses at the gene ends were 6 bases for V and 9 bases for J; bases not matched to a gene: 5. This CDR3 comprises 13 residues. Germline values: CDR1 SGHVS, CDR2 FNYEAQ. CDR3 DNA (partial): TGTGCCAGCAGACAGGGGACGGGTTCACCC. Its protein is CASRQGTGSP. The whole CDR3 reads CASRQGTGSPLHF.

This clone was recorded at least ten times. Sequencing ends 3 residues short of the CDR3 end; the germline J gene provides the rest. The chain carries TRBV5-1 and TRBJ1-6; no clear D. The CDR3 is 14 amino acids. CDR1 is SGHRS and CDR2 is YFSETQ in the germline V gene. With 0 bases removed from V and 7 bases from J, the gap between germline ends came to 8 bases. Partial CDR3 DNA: TGCGCCAGCAGCTTGGAACAGCTGAATTCACCC. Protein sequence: CASSLEQLNSP. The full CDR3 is CASSLEQLNSPLHF.

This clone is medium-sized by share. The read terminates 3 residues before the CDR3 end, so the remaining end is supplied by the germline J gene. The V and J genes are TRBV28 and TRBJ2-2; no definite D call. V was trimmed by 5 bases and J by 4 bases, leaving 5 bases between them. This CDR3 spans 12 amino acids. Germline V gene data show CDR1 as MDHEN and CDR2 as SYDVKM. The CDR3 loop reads CASSLGTGELFF. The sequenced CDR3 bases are TGTGCCAGCAGTCTCGGCACCGGGGAG.

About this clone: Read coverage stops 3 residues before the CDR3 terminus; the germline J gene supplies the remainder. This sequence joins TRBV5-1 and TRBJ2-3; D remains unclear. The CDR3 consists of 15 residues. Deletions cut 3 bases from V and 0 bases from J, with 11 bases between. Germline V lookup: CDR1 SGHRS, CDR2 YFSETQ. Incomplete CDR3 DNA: TGCGCCAGCAGCTACCAGAGTGCTAGCACAGATACG. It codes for CASSYQSASTDT. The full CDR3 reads CASSYQSASTDTQYF.

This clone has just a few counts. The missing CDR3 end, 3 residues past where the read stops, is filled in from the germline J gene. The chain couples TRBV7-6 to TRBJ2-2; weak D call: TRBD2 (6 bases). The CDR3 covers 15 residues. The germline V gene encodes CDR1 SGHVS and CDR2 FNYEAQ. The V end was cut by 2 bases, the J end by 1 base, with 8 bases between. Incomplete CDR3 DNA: TGTGCCAGCAGCTTATGGCGGGGGAACACCGGGGAG. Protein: CASSLWRGNTGE. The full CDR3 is CASSLWRGNTGELFF.

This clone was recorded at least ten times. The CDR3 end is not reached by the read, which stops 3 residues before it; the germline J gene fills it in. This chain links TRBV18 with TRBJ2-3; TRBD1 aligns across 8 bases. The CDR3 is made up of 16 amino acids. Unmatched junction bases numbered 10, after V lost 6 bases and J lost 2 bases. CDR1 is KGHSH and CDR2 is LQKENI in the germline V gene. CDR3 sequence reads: CASSQTGASVTDTQYF. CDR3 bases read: TGTGCCAGCTCGCAGACAGGGGCCTCCGTCACAGATACG.

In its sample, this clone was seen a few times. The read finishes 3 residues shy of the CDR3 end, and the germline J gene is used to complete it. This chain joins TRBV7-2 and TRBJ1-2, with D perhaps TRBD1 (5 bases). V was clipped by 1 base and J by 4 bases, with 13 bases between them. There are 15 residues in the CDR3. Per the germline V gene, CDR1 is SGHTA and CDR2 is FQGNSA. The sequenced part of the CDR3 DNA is TGTGCCAGCAGCTTAGGGCTGACAGCCCTCTATGGC. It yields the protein CASSLGLTALYG. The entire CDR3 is CASSLGLTALYGYTF.

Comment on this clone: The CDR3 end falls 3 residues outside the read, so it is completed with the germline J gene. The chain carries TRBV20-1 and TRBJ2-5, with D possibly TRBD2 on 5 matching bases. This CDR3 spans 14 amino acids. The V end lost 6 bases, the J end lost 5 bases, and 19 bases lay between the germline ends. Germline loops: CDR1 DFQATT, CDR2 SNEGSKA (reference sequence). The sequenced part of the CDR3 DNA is TGCAGTGCAGACCCAGCCATAGAGGGTGAGACC. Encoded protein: CSADPAIEGET. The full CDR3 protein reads CSADPAIEGETQYF.

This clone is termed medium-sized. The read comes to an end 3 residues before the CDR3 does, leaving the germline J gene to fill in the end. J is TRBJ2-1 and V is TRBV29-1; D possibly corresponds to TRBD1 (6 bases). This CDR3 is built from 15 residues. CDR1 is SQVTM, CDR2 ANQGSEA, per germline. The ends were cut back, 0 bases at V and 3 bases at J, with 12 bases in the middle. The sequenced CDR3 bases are TGCAGCGTTGAAGATGCAGGGGCGAACTACAATGAG. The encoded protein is CSVEDAGANYNE. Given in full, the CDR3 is CSVEDAGANYNEQFF.

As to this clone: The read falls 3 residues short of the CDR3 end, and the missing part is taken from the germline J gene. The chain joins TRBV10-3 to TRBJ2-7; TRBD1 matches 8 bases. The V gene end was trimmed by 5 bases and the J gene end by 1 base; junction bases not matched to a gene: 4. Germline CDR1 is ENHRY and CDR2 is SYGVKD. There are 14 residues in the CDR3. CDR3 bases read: TGTGCCATCAGTCAGGGGGCGAGTTCCTACGAG. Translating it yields CAISQGASSYE. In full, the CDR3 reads CAISQGASSYEQYF.

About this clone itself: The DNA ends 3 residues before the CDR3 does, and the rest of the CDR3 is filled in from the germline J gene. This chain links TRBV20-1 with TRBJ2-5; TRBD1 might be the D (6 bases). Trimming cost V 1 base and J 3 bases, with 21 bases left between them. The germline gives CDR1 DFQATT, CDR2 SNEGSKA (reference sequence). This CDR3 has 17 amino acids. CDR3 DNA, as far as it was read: TGCAGTGCTAGAGGCCCCTTAAGGGGACAAAAAGAAGAGACC. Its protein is CSARGPLRGQKEET. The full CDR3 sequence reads CSARGPLRGQKEETQYF.

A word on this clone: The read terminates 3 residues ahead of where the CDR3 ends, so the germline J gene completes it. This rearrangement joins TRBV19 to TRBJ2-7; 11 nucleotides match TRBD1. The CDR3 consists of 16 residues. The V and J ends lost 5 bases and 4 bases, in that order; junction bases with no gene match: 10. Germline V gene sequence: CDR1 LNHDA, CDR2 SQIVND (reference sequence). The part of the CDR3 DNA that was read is TGTGCCAGTAGTTTGGCGGGTGGACAGGGGGCATACGAG. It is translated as CASSLAGGQGAYE. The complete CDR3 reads CASSLAGGQGAYEQYF.

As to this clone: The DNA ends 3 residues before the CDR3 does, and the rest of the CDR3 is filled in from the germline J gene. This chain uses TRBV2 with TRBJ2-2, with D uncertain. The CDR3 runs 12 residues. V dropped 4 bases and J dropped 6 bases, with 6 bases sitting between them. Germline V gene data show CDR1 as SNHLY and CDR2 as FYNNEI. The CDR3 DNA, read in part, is TGTGCCAGCAGTGGTAGGGCCGGGGAG. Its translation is CASSGRAGE. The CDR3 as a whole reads CASSGRAGELFF.

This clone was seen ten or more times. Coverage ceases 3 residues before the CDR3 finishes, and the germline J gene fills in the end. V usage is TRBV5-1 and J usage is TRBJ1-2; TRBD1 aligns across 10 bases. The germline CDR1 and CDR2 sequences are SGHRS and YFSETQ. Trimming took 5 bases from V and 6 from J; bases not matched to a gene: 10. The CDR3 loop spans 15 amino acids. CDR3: CASRRDPGQGNGYTF. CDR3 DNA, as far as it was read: TGCGCCAGCAGACGAGACCCGGGACAGGGGAATGGC.

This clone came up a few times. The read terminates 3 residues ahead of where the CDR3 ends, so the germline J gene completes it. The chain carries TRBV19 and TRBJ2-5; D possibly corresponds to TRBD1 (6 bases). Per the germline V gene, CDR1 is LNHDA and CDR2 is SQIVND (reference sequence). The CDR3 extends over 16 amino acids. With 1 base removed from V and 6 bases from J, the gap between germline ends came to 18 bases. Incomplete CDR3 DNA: TGTGCCAGTAGTATAGGGGGACATGGGGTCCTAAAGACC. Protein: CASSIGGHGVLKT. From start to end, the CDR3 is CASSIGGHGVLKTQYF.

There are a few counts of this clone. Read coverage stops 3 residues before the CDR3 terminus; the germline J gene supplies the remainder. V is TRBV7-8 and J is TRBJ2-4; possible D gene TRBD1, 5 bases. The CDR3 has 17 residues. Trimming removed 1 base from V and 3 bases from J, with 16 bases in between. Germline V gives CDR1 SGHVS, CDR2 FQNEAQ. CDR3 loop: CASSLEFREYGKNIQYF. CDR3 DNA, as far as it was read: TGTGCCAGCAGCTTAGAGTTCAGGGAATATGGCAAAAACATT.

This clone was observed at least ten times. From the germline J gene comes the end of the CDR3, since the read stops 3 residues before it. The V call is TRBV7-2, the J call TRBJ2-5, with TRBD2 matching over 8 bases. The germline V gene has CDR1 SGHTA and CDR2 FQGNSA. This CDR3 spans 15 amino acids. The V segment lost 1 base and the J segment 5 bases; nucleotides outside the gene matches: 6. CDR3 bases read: TGTGCCAGCAGCTTAGTGGCGGGGGGTCGGGAGACC. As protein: CASSLVAGGRET. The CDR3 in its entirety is CASSLVAGGRETQYF. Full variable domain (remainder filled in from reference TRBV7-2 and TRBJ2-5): GAGVSQSPSNKVTEKGKDVELRCDPISGHTALYWYRQSLGQGLEFLIYFQGNSAPDKSGLPSDRFSAERTGGSVSTLTIQRTQQEDSAVYLCASSLVAGGRETQYFGPGTRLLVL.

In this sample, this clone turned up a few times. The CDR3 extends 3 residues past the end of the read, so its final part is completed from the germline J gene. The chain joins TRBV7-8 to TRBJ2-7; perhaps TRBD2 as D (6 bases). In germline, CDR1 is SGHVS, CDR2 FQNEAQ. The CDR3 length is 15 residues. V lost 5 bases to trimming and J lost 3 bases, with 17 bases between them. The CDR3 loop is CASSRTKRAGYEQYF. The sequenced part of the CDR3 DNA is TGTGCCAGCAGCCGAACAAAGCGGGCTGGCTACGAG.